The 11 T cell receptor beta chains given below trace back to one sample, sequenced in a study of early T cells in non-severe SARS-CoV-2 infection. TCRdb processed the 5' RACE reads anew with MiXCR; each CDR3 protein has one entry. Here the sample spans about 30,000 distinct CDR3 sequences, 3% to 4% being singletons. Sequencing was performed on whole blood. Receptors originate from an adult who was a healthcare worker with PCR-confirmed SARS-CoV-2 infection or an uninfected control (not recorded which).

This rearrangement joins TRBV11-2 to TRBJ2-3; 8 bases are a match to TRBD2. Germline-derived CDR1 and CDR2 are SGHAT and FQNNGV. Trimming cost V 3 bases and J 0 bases; bases outside gene matches: 5. CDR3 length: 16 residues. The CDR3 spells CASSFFSGASTDTQYF. CDR3 bases: TGTGCCAGCAGCTTTTTTAGCGGGGCTAGCACAGATACGCAGTATTTT.

This clonotype was detected ten times or more. The chain couples TRBV7-2 to TRBJ1-3; no clear D. The CDR3 is 15 amino acids. Germline loops: CDR1 SGHTA, CDR2 FQGNSA. Trimming removed 3 bases at V and 4 bases at J, with 13 bases between. The CDR3 DNA reads as TGTGCCAGCAGCTTGTCAAAGGGTGCGGGAAACACCATATATTTT. Translated: CASSLSKGAGNTIYF.

The table lists this clonotype with a few counts. CDR3 bases: TGCAGTGCCTCCCGACTAGCGGGAGGGGAGCAGTACTTC. It yields the protein CSASRLAGGEQYF. This chain joins TRBV20-1 and TRBJ2-7; TRBD2 agrees at 14 bases. The CDR3 has 13 residues. The ends lost 6 bases at V and 7 bases at J; junction bases unmatched: 5. From germline, CDR1 is DFQATT and CDR2 SNEGSKA (reference sequence).

The sample holds many counts of this clonotype. This sequence joins TRBV9 and TRBJ2-3; 7 bases match TRBD2. CDR3 size: 15 residues. Germline values: CDR1 SGDLS, CDR2 YYNGEE. V lost 0 bases, J lost 4 bases, and 5 bases stayed unmatched. CDR3 sequence (DNA): TGTGCCAGCAGCGTAGGTCCGCGGGAGTCAGATACGCAGTATTTT. Translation gives CASSVGPRESDTQYF.

This clonotype came up many times. The genes are TRBV10-2 and TRBJ2-7; 9 bases are shared with TRBD2. The ends lost 7 bases at V and 3 bases at J; junction bases unmatched: 7. Germline V gene data show CDR1 as WSHSY and CDR2 as SAAADI. The CDR3 has 14 residues. The CDR3 bases are TGCGCCAGCAATCTAGCGGGGCCTAACTACGAGCAGTACTTC. Its protein is CASNLAGPNYEQYF.

This clonotype was observed at least ten times. V is TRBV7-6 and J is TRBJ2-1; 11 bases line up with TRBD2. This CDR3 has 17 amino acids. After removal of 3 bases from V and 9 bases from J, the junction contained 13 bases not matched to a gene. Germline CDR1 and CDR2: SGHVS and FNYEAQ. The CDR3 is CASSFYGSLGLAAEQFF. The CDR3 bases are TGTGCCAGCAGCTTCTACGGATCTTTGGGACTAGCGGCTGAGCAGTTCTTC.

This clonotype was seen ten or more times. V gene TRBV5-6 combines with J gene TRBJ1-5; D might be TRBD1 (6 bases). The CDR3 is 15 residues long. Germline V gene lookup returns CDR1 SGHDT and CDR2 YYEEEE. Between the trimmed V and J ends, which lost 4 bases and 4 bases, there was a span of 15 bases. The CDR3 loop is CASSITGTPNQPQHF. The DNA of the CDR3 is TGTGCCAGCAGCATTACCGGGACACCGAATCAGCCCCAGCATTTT.

This clonotype was observed many times. The genes are TRBV6-1 and TRBJ1-2; D unclear. Germline V gene sequence: CDR1 MNHNS, CDR2 SASEGT. The CDR3 loop spans 14 amino acids. V was shortened by 3 bases and J by 4 bases, with 12 bases between the two germline ends. CDR3 amino acids: CASSEWQAFYGYTF. In DNA, the CDR3 is TGTGCCAGCAGTGAGTGGCAGGCCTTCTATGGCTACACCTTC.

In this sample, this clonotype turned up many times. The J gene is TRBJ2-1, the V gene TRBV6-6; D gene uncertain. CDR3 length: 12 amino acids. From germline, CDR1 is MNHNY and CDR2 SVGAGI (reference sequence). Trimming took off 5 bases at V and 9 bases at J, with 11 bases between the two ends. Here the CDR3 DNA reads TGTGCCAGCAGTCGACAAGCTTTTGAGCAGTTCTTC. Protein product: CASSRQAFEQFF.

In this sample, this clonotype turned up many times. The CDR3, as DNA: TGTGCCAGCAGTTTCAGGGGGACGGATGGCTACACCTTC. Its protein is CASSFRGTDGYTF. This chain uses TRBV12-3 or TRBV12-4 with TRBJ1-2; 7 bases are a match to TRBD1. V shed 3 bases, J shed 6 bases, and the junction held 4 bases outside the gene matches. CDR3 length equals 13 residues.

This clonotype appeared many times. This chain links TRBV29-1 with TRBJ2-7; no definite D call. Trimming stripped 4 bases from V and 2 bases from J, with 9 bases between. The CDR3 length is 12 residues. Germline V gene data show CDR1 as SQVTM and CDR2 as ANQGSEA. CDR3 residues: CSVAGETYEQYF. CDR3 DNA: TGCAGCGTTGCGGGCGAAACCTACGAGCAGTACTTC.